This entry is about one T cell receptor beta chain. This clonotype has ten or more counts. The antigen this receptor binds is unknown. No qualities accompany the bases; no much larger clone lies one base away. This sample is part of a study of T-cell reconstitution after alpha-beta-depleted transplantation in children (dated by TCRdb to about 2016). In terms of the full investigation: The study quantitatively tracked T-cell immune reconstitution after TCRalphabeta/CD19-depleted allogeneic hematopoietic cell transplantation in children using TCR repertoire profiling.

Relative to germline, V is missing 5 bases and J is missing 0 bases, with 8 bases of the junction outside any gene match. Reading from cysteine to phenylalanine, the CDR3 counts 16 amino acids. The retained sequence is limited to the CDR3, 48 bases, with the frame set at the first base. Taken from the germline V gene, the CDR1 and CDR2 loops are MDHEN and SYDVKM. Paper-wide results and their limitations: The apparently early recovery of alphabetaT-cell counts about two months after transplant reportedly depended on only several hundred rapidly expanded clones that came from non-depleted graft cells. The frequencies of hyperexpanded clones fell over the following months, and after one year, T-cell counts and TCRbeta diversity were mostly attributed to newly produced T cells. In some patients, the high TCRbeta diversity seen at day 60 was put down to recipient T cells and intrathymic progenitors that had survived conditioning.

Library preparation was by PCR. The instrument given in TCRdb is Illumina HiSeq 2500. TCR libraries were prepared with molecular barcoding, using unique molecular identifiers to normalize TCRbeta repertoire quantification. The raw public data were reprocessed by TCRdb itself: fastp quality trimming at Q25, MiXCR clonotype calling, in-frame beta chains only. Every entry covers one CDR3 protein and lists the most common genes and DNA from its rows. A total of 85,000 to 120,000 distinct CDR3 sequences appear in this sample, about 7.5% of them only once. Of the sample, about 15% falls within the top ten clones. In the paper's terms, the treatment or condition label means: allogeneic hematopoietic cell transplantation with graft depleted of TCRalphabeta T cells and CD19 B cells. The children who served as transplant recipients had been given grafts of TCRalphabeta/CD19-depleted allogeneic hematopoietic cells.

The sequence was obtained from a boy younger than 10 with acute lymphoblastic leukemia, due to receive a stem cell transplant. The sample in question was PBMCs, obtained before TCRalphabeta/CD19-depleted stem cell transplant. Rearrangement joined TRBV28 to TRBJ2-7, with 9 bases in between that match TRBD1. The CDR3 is CASSTTGGASSYEQYF. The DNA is TGTGCCAGCAGTACAACAGGGGGCGCTAGCTCCTACGAGCAGTACTTC.